The 11 T cell receptor beta chains given below trace back to one sample, sequenced in a study of blood T cell repertoires in COVID-19. Libraries were prepared by immunoSEQ multiplex PCR; TCRdb keeps only in-frame clonotypes and omits some of them. The sample holds approximately 180,000 clones, around 82% seen once. Sequenced sample: peripheral blood. The receptors were gathered from a woman of 80 years or more with acute or convalescent COVID-19.

This clone was detected only a few times. The genes are TRBV2 and TRBJ1-1, with a weak D call TRBD1 (6 bases). CDR3 length: 14 residues. In germline, CDR1 is SNHLY, CDR2 FYNNEI. V gave up 5 bases and J gave up 0 bases, with 10 bases separating them. The CDR3 sequence: CASSQGILNTEAFF. The DNA for the CDR3 is TGTGCCAGCAGTCAGGGGATCCTGAACACTGAAGCTTTCTTT.

V and J are TRBV6-6 and TRBJ2-1; D gene ambiguous. Trimming cost V 10 bases and J 0 bases, with 16 bases left between them. The CDR3 consists of 15 residues. Germline V gene data show CDR1 as MNHNY and CDR2 as SVGAGI (reference sequence). CDR3 region: CATTPPRTSYNEQFF. In nucleotides, the CDR3 is TGTGCCACTACCCCCCCTAGAACCTCCTACAATGAGCAGTTCTTC.

The V and J genes are TRBV15 and TRBJ1-2; no reliable D call. The CDR3 runs to 16 residues. Trimming pared 0 bases from V and 7 bases from J, leaving 18 bases between. Germline V lookup: CDR1 LNHNV, CDR2 YYDKDF (reference sequence). The CDR3 coding sequence is TGTGCCACCAGCAGAGACCGTGGGTGGGAAGCGGGTGGCTACACCTTC. Protein sequence: CATSRDRGWEAGGYTF.

The V and J genes are TRBV12-3 or TRBV12-4 and TRBJ2-7; TRBD1 might be the D (5 bases). V was cut by 2 bases and J by 4 bases, with 6 bases left in between. CDR3 length: 12 residues. As DNA, the CDR3 is TGTGCCAGCAGTTTAAGACAGTACGAGCAGTACTTC. It is translated as CASSLRQYEQYF.

This CDR3 is CASSLLRGAYEQYF. CDR3 DNA sequence: TGTGCCAGCAGCTTGTTGCGGGGGGCCTACGAGCAGTACTTC. The J gene is TRBJ2-7, the V gene TRBV5-8; 8 bases agree with TRBD2. Trimming took 1 base from V and 2 from J; bases not matched to a gene: 2. The CDR3 consists of 14 residues. Germline V CDR1 and CDR2: SGHTS, YDEGEE.

This chain uses TRBV29-1 with TRBJ1-1; TRBD1 agrees at 8 bases. In germline, CDR1 is SQVTM, CDR2 ANQGSEA. CDR3 size: 12 residues. V lost 7 bases, J lost 5 bases, and 6 bases stayed unmatched. CDR3 bases: TGCAGCGCAACAGGGGGGAGGACTGAAGCTTTCTTT. It codes for CSATGGRTEAFF.

The chain combines TRBV30 with TRBJ2-7, with 9 bases lining up with TRBD2. This CDR3 has 14 amino acids. Germline trimming cut 4 bases from V and 5 bases from J; bases unmatched to any gene: 9. Germline V gene lookup returns CDR1 GTSNPN and CDR2 SVGIG (reference sequence). The CDR3 loop is CAWKGEREDHEQYF. The CDR3 nucleotides are TGTGCCTGGAAGGGCGAGCGGGAGGACCACGAGCAGTACTTC.

V is TRBV11-2 and J is TRBJ1-4; D call uncertain. V lost 1 base and J lost 5, with 8 bases in between. CDR1 and CDR2 from the germline V gene are SGHAT and FQNNGV. CDR3 length: 14 residues. The CDR3 here is CASSLGVLNEKLFF. The CDR3 DNA is TGTGCCAGCAGCTTAGGCGTATTGAATGAAAAACTGTTTTTT.

V is TRBV14 and J is TRBJ1-4; no clear D gene. The CDR3 has 12 amino acids. Germline values: CDR1 SGHDN, CDR2 FVKESK. V was clipped by 6 bases and J by 7 bases, with 9 bases between them. CDR3: CASSRLSEKLFF. As DNA, the CDR3 is TGTGCCAGCAGTCGTCTTTCTGAAAAACTGTTTTTT.

This chain links TRBV5-1 with TRBJ2-7, with 12 bases fitting TRBD1. The J segment lost 6 bases and the V segment lost 7 bases, leaving 11 bases of the junction unmatched. Germline assignment: CDR1 SGHRS and CDR2 YFSETQ. The CDR3 runs 15 residues. Here the CDR3 reads CASGTGTGGTGEQYF. In nucleotides, the CDR3 is TGCGCCAGCGGAACCGGGACAGGGGGCACGGGCGAGCAGTACTTC.

This clone came up once. The V and J genes are TRBV11-2 and TRBJ1-3; 9 bases are shared with TRBD1. The CDR3 spans 16 residues. J gave up 5 bases and V 2 bases, and 7 bases lay outside the gene matches. CDR1 and CDR2 from the germline V gene are SGHAT and FQNNGV. CDR3 nucleotides: TGTGCCAGCAGCTTAAACAGGGGGCGAAATAGAAACACCATATATTTT. Translating it yields CASSLNRGRNRNTIYF.